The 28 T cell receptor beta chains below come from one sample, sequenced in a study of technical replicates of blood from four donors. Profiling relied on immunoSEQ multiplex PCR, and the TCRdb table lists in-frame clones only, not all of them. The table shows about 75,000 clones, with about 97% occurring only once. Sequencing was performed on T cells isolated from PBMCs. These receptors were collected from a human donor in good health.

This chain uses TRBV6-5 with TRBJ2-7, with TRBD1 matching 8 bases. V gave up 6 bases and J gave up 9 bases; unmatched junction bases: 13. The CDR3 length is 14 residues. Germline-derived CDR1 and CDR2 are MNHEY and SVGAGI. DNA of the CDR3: TGTGCCAGCAGGAGGATAGCAGGGGGCGCGCGGCAGTACTTC. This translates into CASRRIAGGARQYF.

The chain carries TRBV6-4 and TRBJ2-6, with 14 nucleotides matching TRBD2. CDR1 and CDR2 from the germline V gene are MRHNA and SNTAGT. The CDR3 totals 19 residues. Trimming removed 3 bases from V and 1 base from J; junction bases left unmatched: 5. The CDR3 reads CASSDFGLAGGSGANVLTF. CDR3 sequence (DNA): TGTGCCAGCAGTGATTTTGGACTAGCGGGAGGTTCTGGGGCCAACGTCCTGACTTTC.

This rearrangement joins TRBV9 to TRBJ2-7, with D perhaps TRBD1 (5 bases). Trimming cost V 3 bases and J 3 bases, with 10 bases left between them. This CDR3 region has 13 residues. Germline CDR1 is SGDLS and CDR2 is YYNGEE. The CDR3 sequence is CASSAGLGYEQYF. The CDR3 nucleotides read TGTGCCAGCAGCGCAGGGTTAGGCTACGAGCAGTACTTC.

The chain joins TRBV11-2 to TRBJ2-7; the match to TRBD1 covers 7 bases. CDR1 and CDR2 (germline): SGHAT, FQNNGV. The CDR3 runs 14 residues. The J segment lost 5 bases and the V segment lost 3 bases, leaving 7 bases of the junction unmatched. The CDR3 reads CASSFGQEVHEQYF. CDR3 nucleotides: TGTGCCAGCAGCTTTGGACAGGAGGTACACGAGCAGTACTTC.

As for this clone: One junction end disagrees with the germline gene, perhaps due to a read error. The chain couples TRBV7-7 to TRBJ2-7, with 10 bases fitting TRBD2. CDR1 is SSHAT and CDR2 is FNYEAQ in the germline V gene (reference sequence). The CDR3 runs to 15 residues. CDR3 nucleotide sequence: TGTGCTAGCAGCTTAGGACCTAGCGGGAGTAGTGAGCAGTACTTC. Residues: CASSLGPSGSSEQYF.

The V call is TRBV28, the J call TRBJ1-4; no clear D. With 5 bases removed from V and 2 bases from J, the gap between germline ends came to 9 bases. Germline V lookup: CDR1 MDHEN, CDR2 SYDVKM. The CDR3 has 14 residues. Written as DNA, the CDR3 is TGTGCCAGCAGTGGTAGCGCGACTAATGAAAAACTGTTTTTT. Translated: CASSGSATNEKLFF.

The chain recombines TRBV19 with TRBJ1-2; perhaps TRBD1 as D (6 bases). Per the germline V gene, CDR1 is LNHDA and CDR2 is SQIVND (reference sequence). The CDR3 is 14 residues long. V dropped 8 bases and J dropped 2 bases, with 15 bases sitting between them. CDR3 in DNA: TGTGCCAGTCTTAGGACAGCCTCCAACTATGGCTACACCTTC. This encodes CASLRTASNYGYTF.

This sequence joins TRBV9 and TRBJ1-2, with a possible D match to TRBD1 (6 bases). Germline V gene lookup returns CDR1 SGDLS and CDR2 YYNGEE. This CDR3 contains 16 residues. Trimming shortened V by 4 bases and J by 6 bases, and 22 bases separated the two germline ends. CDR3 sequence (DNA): TGTGCCAGCAGCTTTATTCATCAGGGGAACAAGGATGGCTACACCTTC. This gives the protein CASSFIHQGNKDGYTF.

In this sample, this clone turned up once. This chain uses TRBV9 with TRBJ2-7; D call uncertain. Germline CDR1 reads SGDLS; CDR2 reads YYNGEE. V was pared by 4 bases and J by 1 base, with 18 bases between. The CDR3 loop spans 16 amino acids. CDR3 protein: CASSPTSGGSSYEQYF. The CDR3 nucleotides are TGTGCCAGCAGCCCCACATCTGGCGGATCATCCTACGAGCAGTACTTC.

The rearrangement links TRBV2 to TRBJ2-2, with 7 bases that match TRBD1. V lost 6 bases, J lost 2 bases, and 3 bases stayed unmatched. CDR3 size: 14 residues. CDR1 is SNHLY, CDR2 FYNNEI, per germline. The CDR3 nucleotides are TGTGCCAGCAGAGGGGACAGAAACACCGGGGAGCTGTTTTTT. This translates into CASRGDRNTGELFF. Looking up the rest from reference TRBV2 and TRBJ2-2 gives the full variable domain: EPEVTQTPSHQVTQMGQEVILRCVPISNHLYFYWYRQILGQKVEFLVSFYNNEISEKSEIFDDQFSVERPDGSNFTLKIRSTKLEDSAMYFCASRGDRNTGELFFGEGSRLTVL.

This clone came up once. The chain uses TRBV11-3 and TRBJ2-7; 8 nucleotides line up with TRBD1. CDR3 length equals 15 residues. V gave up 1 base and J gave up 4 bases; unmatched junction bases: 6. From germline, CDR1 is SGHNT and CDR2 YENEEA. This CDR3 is CASSLGDRSIYEQYF. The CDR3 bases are TGTGCCAGCAGCTTAGGGGACAGGTCAATATACGAGCAGTACTTC.

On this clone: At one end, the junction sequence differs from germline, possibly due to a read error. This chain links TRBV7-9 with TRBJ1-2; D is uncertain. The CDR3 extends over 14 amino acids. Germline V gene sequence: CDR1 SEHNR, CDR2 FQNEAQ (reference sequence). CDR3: CASSPLDWNYGHTF. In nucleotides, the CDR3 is TGTGCCAGCAGCCCTTTGGACTGGAACTATGGCCACACCTTC.

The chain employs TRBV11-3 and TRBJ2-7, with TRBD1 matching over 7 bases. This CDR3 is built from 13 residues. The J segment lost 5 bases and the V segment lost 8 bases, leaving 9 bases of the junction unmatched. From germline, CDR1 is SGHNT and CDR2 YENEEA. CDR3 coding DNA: TGTGCCAGCGTAGGGGACAGTCCTAACGAGCAGTACTTC. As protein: CASVGDSPNEQYF.

CDR3: CASQRQGAEQFF. Written as DNA, the CDR3 is TGTGCCAGCCAGAGACAGGGAGCTGAGCAGTTCTTC. This chain connects TRBV5-4 to TRBJ2-1; TRBD1 matches at 7 bases. The CDR3 sequence is 12 residues long. The germline V gene has CDR1 SGHNT and CDR2 YYREEE (reference sequence). The V and J ends lost 7 bases and 9 bases, in that order; junction bases with no gene match: 7.

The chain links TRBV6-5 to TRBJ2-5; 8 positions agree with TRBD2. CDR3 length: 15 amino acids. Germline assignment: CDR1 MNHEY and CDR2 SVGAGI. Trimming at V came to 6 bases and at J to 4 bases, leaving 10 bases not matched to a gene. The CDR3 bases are TGTGCCAGCAGGGCCACTACTAGCGGCGTAGAGACCCAGTACTTC. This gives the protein CASRATTSGVETQYF.

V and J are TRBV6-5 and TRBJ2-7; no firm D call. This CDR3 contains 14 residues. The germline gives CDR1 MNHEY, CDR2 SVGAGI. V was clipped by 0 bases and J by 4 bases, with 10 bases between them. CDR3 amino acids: CASSYSFEQYEQYF. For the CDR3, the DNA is TGTGCCAGCAGTTACTCGTTCGAGCAATACGAGCAGTACTTC.

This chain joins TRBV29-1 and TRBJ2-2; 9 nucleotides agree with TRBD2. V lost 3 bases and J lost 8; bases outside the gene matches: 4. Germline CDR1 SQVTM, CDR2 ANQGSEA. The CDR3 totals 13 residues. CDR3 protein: CSVDGLAGGELFF. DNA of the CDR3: TGCAGCGTTGACGGGCTAGCGGGAGGGGAGCTGTTTTTT.

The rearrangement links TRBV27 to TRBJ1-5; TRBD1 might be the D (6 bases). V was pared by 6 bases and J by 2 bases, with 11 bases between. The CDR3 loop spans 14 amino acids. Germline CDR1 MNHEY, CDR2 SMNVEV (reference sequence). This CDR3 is CASRTGVGNQPQHF. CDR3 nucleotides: TGTGCCAGCAGGACAGGCGTTGGCAATCAGCCCCAGCATTTT.

The CDR3, as DNA: TGCGCCAGCAGTCTTCGCTATCCTACGCACAATGAGCAGTTCTTC. This encodes CASSLRYPTHNEQFF. This chain uses TRBV5-1 with TRBJ2-1; D gene ambiguous. Trimming stripped 5 bases from V and 5 bases from J, with 17 bases between. Germline V gene data show CDR1 as SGHRS and CDR2 as YFSETQ. The CDR3 runs 15 residues.

CDR3 region: CASSGTSGRYNEQFF. The CDR3, as DNA: TGTGCCAGCAGTGGGACTAGCGGTCGATACAATGAGCAGTTCTTC. The chain is built from TRBV6-1 and TRBJ2-1; 10 positions agree with TRBD2. The germline gives CDR1 MNHNS, CDR2 SASEGT. The CDR3 length is 15 residues. After removal of 4 bases from V and 4 bases from J, the junction contained 4 bases not matched to a gene.

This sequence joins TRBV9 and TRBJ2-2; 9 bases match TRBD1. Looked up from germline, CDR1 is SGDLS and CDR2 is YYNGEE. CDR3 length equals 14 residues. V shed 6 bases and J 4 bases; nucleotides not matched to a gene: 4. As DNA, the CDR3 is TGTGCCAGCAAACAGGGGGCCCTCACCGGGGAGCTGTTTTTT. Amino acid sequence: CASKQGALTGELFF.

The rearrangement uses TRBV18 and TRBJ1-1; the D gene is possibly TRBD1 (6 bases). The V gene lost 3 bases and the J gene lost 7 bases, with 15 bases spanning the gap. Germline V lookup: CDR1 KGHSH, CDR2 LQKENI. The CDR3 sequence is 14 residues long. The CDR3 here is CASSPPGDWGEAFF. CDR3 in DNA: TGTGCCAGCTCACCGCCAGGGGATTGGGGTGAAGCTTTCTTT.

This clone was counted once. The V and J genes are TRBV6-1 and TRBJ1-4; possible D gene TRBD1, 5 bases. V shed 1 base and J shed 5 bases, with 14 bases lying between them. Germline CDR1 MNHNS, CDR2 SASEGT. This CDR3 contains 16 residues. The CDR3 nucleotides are TGTGCCAGCAGTGAAGTCCTCTGGGGGGAGAATGAAAAACTGTTTTTT. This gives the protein CASSEVLWGENEKLFF.

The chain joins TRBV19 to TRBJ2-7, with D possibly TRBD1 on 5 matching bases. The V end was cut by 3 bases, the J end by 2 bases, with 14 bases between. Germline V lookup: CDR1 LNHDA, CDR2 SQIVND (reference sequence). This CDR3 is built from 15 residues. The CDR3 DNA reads TGTGCCAGTAGTATCCTGGGGCGACCCACCTACGAGCAGTACTTC. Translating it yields CASSILGRPTYEQYF. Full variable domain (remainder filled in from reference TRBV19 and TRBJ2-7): DGGITQSPKYLFRKEGQNVTLSCEQNLNHDAMYWYRQDPGQGLRLIYYSQIVNDFQKGDIAEGYSVSREKKESFPLTVTSAQKNPTAFYLCASSILGRPTYEQYFGPGTRLTVT.

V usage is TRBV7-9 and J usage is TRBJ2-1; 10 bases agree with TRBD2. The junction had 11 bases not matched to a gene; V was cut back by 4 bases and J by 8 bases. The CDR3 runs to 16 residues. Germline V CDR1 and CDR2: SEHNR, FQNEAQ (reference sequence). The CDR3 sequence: CASSSKLAGAGDEQFF. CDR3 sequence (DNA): TGTGCCAGCAGCTCAAAGCTAGCGGGAGCTGGGGATGAGCAGTTCTTC.

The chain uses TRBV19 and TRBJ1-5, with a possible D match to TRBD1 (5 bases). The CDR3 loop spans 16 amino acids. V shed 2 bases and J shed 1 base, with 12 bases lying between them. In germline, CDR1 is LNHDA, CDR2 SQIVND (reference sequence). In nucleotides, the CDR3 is TGTGCCAGTAGTATATTTGGGCAGGGAAGCAATCAGCCCCAGCATTTT. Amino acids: CASSIFGQGSNQPQHF.

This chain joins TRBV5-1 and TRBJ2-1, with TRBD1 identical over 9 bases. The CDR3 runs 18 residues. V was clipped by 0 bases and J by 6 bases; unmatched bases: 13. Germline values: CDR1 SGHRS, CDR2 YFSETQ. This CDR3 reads CASSLGVSSGTGLNEQFF. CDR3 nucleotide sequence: TGCGCCAGCAGCTTGGGGGTTTCTTCCGGGACAGGGCTCAATGAGCAGTTCTTC.

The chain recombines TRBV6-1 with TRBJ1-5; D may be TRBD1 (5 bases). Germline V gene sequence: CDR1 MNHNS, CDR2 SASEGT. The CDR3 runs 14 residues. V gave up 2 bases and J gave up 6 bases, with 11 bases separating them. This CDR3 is CASSERQSGQPQHF. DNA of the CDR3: TGTGCCAGCAGTGAAAGACAGTCTGGTCAGCCCCAGCATTTT.